The 19 T cell receptor beta chains reported below all come from one sample, sequenced in a study of radiotherapy plus CTLA-4 blockade in lung cancer (dated by TCRdb to 2017 to 2018). Library preparation used the immunoSEQ multiplex PCR assay. Entries here come from immuneACCESS through TCRdb and include only in-frame sequences with V and J called. Some clones fail to appear in such tables; in the studies checked, an unresolved V gene covers under half of the shortfall, and the cause of the remainder is unknown. The sample yields about 40,000 clones; nearly 80% were counted once. The ten top clones hold roughly a quarter of the sample. This material consisted of peripheral blood, taken from a patient treated with radiotherapy plus ipilimumab. The receptors stem from a human donor with non-small cell lung cancer that progressed on radiotherapy plus ipilimumab.

The chain couples TRBV7-2 to TRBJ2-3, with a tentative D call TRBD1 (6 bases). Per germline, CDR1 SGHTA and CDR2 FQGNSA. V was shortened by 5 bases and J by 1 base, with 10 bases between the two germline ends. The CDR3 length is 14 residues. For the CDR3, the DNA is TGTGCCAGCAGCCCAGCAGGGGGCACAGATACGCAGTATTTT. It encodes CASSPAGGTDTQYF.

The rearrangement joins TRBV7-8 to TRBJ2-7; TRBD2 might be the D (6 bases). CDR1 is SGHVS and CDR2 is FQNEAQ in the germline V gene. This CDR3 spans 15 amino acids. Trimming took off 7 bases at V and 2 bases at J, with 18 bases between the two ends. Here the CDR3 DNA reads TGTGCCAGCACCCCTAGTGGGGGGACCCCCTACGAGCAGTACTTC. This translates into CASTPSGGTPYEQYF.

V is TRBV2 and J is TRBJ2-7; D perhaps matches TRBD2 (5 bases). From germline, CDR1 is SNHLY and CDR2 FYNNEI. Trimming cost V 2 bases and J 2 bases, with 10 bases left between them. The CDR3 sequence is 14 residues long. DNA of the CDR3: TGTGCCAGCAGTGAATTAAGAGGGACCTACGAGCAGTACTTC. Its protein is CASSELRGTYEQYF.

This chain uses TRBV11-2 with TRBJ2-7; D not resolved. V dropped 3 bases and J dropped 5 bases, with 20 bases sitting between them. The length of the CDR3 is 16 residues. In germline, CDR1 is SGHAT, CDR2 FQNNGV. The CDR3 spells CASSFTLLNTFDEQYF. The DNA for the CDR3 is TGTGCCAGCAGCTTTACCCTACTAAACACGTTCGACGAGCAGTACTTC.

Of note for this clone: The sample contains more than one DNA sequence encoding this CDR3. The chain links TRBV19 to TRBJ2-7, with 7 bases aligning to TRBD2. CDR1 LNHDA and CDR2 SQIVND come from the germline V gene (reference sequence). Losses at the gene ends were 3 bases for V and 3 bases for J; bases not matched to a gene: 2. The CDR3 is made up of 13 amino acids. The CDR3 DNA sequence: TGTGCCAGTAGTATGGGGGGGGGCTACGAGCAGTACTTC. Protein product: CASSMGGGYEQYF.

The chain joins TRBV15 to TRBJ2-2; D gene ambiguous. This CDR3 is 13 amino acids long. Germline loops: CDR1 LNHNV, CDR2 YYDKDF (reference sequence). The V gene lost 7 bases and the J gene lost 0 bases, with 6 bases spanning the gap. The CDR3 DNA reads TGTGCCACCACCGAGCCGAACACCGGGGAGCTGTTTTTT. It translates to CATTEPNTGELFF.

This clone appeared a single time. This sequence joins TRBV6-1 and TRBJ2-7; the match to TRBD2 covers 13 bases. Germline V gene data show CDR1 as MNHNS and CDR2 as SASEGT. The V segment lost 3 bases and the J segment 6 bases; nucleotides outside the gene matches: 8. The CDR3 has 16 amino acids. The CDR3, as DNA: TGTGCCAGCAGTGAGGTGACTAGCGGGGGGCAAGGCGAGCAGTACTTC. This sequence encodes CASSEVTSGGQGEQYF.

V usage is TRBV7-9 and J usage is TRBJ2-3; 10 bases align to TRBD2. Trimming cost V 5 bases and J 1 base; bases outside gene matches: 3. The V gene's germline CDR1 is SEHNR and CDR2 FQNEAQ (reference sequence). There are 15 residues in the CDR3. CDR3 sequence reads: CASSVLAGGTDTQYF. CDR3 DNA sequence: TGTGCCAGCAGCGTTCTAGCGGGGGGCACAGATACGCAGTATTTT.

This clone occurred a few times. This chain links TRBV7-6 with TRBJ2-7; perhaps TRBD1 as D (5 bases). V lost 2 bases, J lost 0 bases, and 14 bases lay in between. The CDR3 covers 16 residues. Per the germline V gene, CDR1 is SGHVS and CDR2 is FNYEAQ. The CDR3 DNA sequence: TGTGCCAGCAGCTTAACTTGGGCAGGACACTCCTACGAGCAGTACTTC. It specifies CASSLTWAGHSYEQYF.

This clone was counted once. V usage is TRBV7-8 and J usage is TRBJ1-2; 11 bases line up with TRBD1. Germline V CDR1 and CDR2: SGHVS, FQNEAQ. The J segment lost 4 bases and the V segment lost 4 bases, leaving 2 bases of the junction unmatched. The CDR3 is made up of 14 amino acids. CDR3 DNA sequence: TGTGCCAGCAGCTCGGGGACAGGGGGCTATGGCTACACCTTC. Translating it yields CASSSGTGGYGYTF.

The chain combines TRBV18 with TRBJ1-6, with D possibly being TRBD1 (6 bases). Germline V CDR1 and CDR2: KGHSH, LQKENI. Trimming stripped 2 bases from V and 7 bases from J, with 12 bases between. CDR3 size: 15 residues. The CDR3 bases are TGTGCCAGCTCACCATCGTCAGGGGTGAATTCACCCCTCCACTTT. Translating gives CASSPSSGVNSPLHF.

CDR3 in amino acids: CASSMTRWETQYF. Written as DNA, the CDR3 is TGTGCCAGCAGCATGACTAGGTGGGAGACCCAGTACTTC. This chain links TRBV7-2 with TRBJ2-5; a possible D gene is TRBD2 (6 bases). This CDR3 has 13 amino acids. V gave up 5 bases and J gave up 5 bases, with 12 bases separating them. In germline, CDR1 is SGHTA, CDR2 FQGNSA.

This sequence joins TRBV28 and TRBJ1-5, with TRBD1 matching over 9 bases. The CDR3 length is 16 residues. Germline V gene lookup returns CDR1 MDHEN and CDR2 SYDVKM. V shed 4 bases and J 1 base; nucleotides not matched to a gene: 5. The CDR3 bases are TGTGCCAGCAGTTGGGGGACAGGGTACAGCAATCAGCCCCAGCATTTT. Residues: CASSWGTGYSNQPQHF.

The chain uses TRBV11-2 and TRBJ2-2; 9 bases agree with TRBD2. The length of the CDR3 is 15 residues. With V trimmed by 5 bases and J by 3 bases, 4 bases remained unmatched. CDR1 and CDR2 from the germline V gene are SGHAT and FQNNGV. The CDR3 spells CASSAGGGDTGELFF. As DNA, the CDR3 is TGTGCCAGCAGCGCGGGGGGGGGAGACACCGGGGAGCTGTTTTTT.

The chain carries TRBV18 and TRBJ2-2, with TRBD1 matching 8 bases. From germline, CDR1 is KGHSH and CDR2 LQKENI. The CDR3 has 14 amino acids. V lost 5 bases, J lost 4 bases, and 3 bases stayed unmatched. The CDR3: CASSDRGGTGELFF. The CDR3 coding sequence is TGTGCCAGCTCAGACAGGGGAGGCACCGGGGAGCTGTTTTTT.

This clone was seen repeatedly, ten times or more. The V call is TRBV19, the J call TRBJ2-2, with 9 bases aligning to TRBD2. CDR1 and CDR2 from the germline V gene are LNHDA and SQIVND (reference sequence). There are 14 residues in the CDR3. Losses at the gene ends were 8 bases for V and 6 bases for J; bases not matched to a gene: 7. DNA of the CDR3: TGTGCCAGTCGCGCTAGCGGGGTAGCCGGGGAGCTGTTTTTT. This translates into CASRASGVAGELFF. Variable domain in full (rest from reference TRBV19 and TRBJ2-2): DGGITQSPKYLFRKEGQNVTLSCEQNLNHDAMYWYRQDPGQGLRLIYYSQIVNDFQKGDIAEGYSVSREKKESFPLTVTSAQKNPTAFYLCASRASGVAGELFFGEGSRLTVL.

In this sample, this clone turned up a few times. The J gene is TRBJ1-4, the V gene TRBV14, with 8 bases aligning to TRBD1. The V gene's germline CDR1 is SGHDN and CDR2 FVKESK. The CDR3 consists of 15 residues. Losses at the gene ends were 5 bases for V and 1 base for J; bases not matched to a gene: 3. The CDR3 is CASSIQGVTNEKLFF. In DNA, the CDR3 is TGTGCCAGCAGCATACAGGGGGTAACTAATGAAAAACTGTTTTTT.

The chain combines TRBV5-4 with TRBJ2-5; 7 bases line up with TRBD1. The germline gives CDR1 SGHNT, CDR2 YYREEE (reference sequence). The CDR3 is 16 amino acids. Trimming took 0 bases from V and 2 from J; bases not matched to a gene: 7. CDR3 in DNA: TGTGCCAGCAGCTTGGCACTCAGGGGGTCTCAAGAGACCCAGTACTTC. It translates to CASSLALRGSQETQYF. Supplemented by reference TRBV5-4 and TRBJ2-5, the full variable domain reads ETGVTQSPTHLIKTRGQQVTLRCSSQSGHNTVSWYQQALGQGPQFIFQYYREEENGRGNFPPRFSGLQFPNYSSELNVNALELDDSALYLCASSLALRGSQETQYFGPGTRLLVL.

The chain links TRBV11-3 to TRBJ2-3; tentatively, D is TRBD1 (6 bases). V was trimmed by 4 bases and J by 2 bases, leaving 13 bases between them. This CDR3 contains 15 residues. CDR1 is SGHNT and CDR2 is YENEEA in the germline V gene. The CDR3 region has the DNA TGTGCCAGCAGCTCAACTTGGGACAACACAGATACGCAGTATTTT. This translates into CASSSTWDNTDTQYF.